These 2 T cell receptor beta chains were sequenced from one sample in a study of graft-versus-host responses after intestinal transplantation. The assay was immunoSEQ multiplex PCR, and TCRdb's table has in-frame clones only and misses some. Of 84,000 or so clones listed, approximately 95% are singletons. Their specific antigens are unknown. Material: unstimulated CD8+ T cells sorted from spleen or lymph node cells, obtained before transplant. The origin of the receptors is a human donor who was the organ donor for an intestinal transplant.

The CDR3 DNA reads as TGTGCCAGCAGCCCGGGACTAGCGGGCAATGAGCAGTTCTTC. Protein product: CASSPGLAGNEQFF. The chain joins TRBV11-2 to TRBJ2-1; 12 bases are a match to TRBD2. V gave up 5 bases and J gave up 6 bases; unmatched junction bases: 2. The CDR3 sequence is 14 residues long. In germline, CDR1 is SGHAT, CDR2 FQNNGV. Combining the CDR3 with reference TRBV11-2 and TRBJ2-1 gives the whole variable domain EAGVAQSPRYKIIEKRQSVAFWCNPISGHATLYWYQQILGQGPKLLIQFQNNGVVDDSQLPKDRFSAERLKGVDSTLKIQPAKLEDSAVYLCASSPGLAGNEQFFGPGTRLTVL.

CDR3 region: CASSYLQGSTDTQYF. The CDR3 DNA sequence: TGTGCCAGCAGTTATTTGCAGGGGAGCACAGATACGCAGTATTTT. The J gene is TRBJ2-3, the V gene TRBV6-6; the D gene is possibly TRBD1 (6 bases). The CDR3 covers 15 residues. The germline gives CDR1 MNHNY, CDR2 SVGAGI (reference sequence). V was pared by 3 bases and J by 0 bases, with 10 bases between.